The source of this T cell receptor (beta chain) is a study of CD8 T cells in Susac syndrome. On the study more broadly: When blood was collected, patients with Susac syndrome were therapy-naive, were taking corticosteroids, or were receiving intravenous immunoglobulin alone.

Random hexamers were used to reverse transcribe the RNA input (roughly 0.5 to 1 ug). One entry per CDR3 protein results from TCRdb running MiXCR on the immunoSEQ multiplex PCR reads. The sample has fewer than 200,000 distinct CDR3 sequences; approximately 94% are singletons. CDR1 DFQATT and CDR2 SNEGSKA come from the germline V gene (reference sequence). The CDR3 sequence is 15 residues long. The V gene end was trimmed by 5 bases and the J gene end by 2 bases; junction bases not matched to a gene: 10. Purification of the CD8+ and CD4+ T cells relied on negative isolation, and TEMRA cells underwent FACS enrichment.

The sample taken for sequencing was CD4+ T cells from PBMCs. V and J are TRBV20-1 and TRBJ2-3, with 7 bases matching TRBD2. This sequence was found in a human donor with Susac syndrome. The DNA for the CDR3 is TGCAGTGCTCACCCCGGGGGGTTCTACACAGATACGCAGTATTTT. Amino acids: CSAHPGGFYTDTQYF.